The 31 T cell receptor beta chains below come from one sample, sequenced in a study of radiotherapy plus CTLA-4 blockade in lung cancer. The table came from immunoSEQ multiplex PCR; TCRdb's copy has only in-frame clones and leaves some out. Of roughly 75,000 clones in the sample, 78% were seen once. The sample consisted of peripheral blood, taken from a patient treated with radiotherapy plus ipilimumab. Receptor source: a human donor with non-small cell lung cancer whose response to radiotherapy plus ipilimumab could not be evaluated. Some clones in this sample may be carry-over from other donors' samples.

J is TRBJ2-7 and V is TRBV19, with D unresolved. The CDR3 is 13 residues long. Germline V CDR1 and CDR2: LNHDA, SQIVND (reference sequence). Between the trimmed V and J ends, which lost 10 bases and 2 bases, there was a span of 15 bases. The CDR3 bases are TGTGCCACCGCCCCTCAACGGGCCTACGAGCAGTACTTC. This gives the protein CATAPQRAYEQYF.

The CDR3 nucleotides read TGTGCCAGCAGTGTTTCCCAGGGCATCTACGAGCAGTACTTC. As protein: CASSVSQGIYEQYF. J is TRBJ2-7 and V is TRBV6-1; maybe TRBD1 (5 bases). Germline-derived CDR1 and CDR2 are MNHNS and SASEGT. The CDR3 is 14 amino acids. V lost 4 bases to trimming and J lost 3 bases, with 13 bases between them.

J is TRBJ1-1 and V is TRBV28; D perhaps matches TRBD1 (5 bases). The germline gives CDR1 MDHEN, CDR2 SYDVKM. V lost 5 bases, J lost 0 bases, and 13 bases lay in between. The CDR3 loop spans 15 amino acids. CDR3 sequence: CASSPSLGVNTEAFF. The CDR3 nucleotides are TGTGCCAGCAGTCCGAGCCTAGGGGTGAACACTGAAGCTTTCTTT.

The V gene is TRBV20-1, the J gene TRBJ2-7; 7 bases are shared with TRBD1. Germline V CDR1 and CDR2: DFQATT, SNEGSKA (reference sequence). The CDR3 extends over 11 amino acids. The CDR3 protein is CSPGQSYEQYF. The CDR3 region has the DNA TGCAGCCCGGGACAGTCCTACGAGCAGTACTTC.

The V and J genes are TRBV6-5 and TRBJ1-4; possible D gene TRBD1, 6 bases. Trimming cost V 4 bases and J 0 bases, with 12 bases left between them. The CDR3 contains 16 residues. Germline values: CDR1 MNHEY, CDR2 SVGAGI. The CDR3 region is CASSWTASATNEKLFF. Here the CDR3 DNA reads TGTGCCAGCAGTTGGACAGCGAGTGCAACTAATGAAAAACTGTTTTTT.

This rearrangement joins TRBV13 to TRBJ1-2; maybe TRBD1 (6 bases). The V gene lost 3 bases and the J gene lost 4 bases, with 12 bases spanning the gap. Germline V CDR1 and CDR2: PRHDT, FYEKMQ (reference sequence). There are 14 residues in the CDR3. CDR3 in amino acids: CASSFGGAVYGYTF. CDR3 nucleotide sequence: TGTGCCAGCAGCTTCGGGGGGGCAGTCTATGGCTACACCTTC.

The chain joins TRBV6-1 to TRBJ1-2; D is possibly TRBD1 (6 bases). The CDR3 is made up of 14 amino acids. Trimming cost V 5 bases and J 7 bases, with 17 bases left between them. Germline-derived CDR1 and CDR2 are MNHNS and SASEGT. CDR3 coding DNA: TGTGCCAGCAGTTTAGGATACAGGGATGGTGGCTACACCTTC. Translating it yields CASSLGYRDGGYTF.

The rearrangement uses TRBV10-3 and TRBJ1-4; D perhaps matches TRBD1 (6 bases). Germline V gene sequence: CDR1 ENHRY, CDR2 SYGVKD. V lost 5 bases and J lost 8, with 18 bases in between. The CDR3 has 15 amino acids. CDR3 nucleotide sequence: TGTGCCATCAGTTCGGGGGGGGCAGTGGAGGAAAAACTGTTTTTT. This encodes CAISSGGAVEEKLFF.

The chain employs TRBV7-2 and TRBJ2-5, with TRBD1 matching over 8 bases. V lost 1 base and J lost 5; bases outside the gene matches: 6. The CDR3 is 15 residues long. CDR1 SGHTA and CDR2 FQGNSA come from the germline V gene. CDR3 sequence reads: CASSLGQGAEETQYF. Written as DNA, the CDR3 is TGTGCCAGCAGCTTAGGGCAGGGGGCTGAGGAGACCCAGTACTTC.

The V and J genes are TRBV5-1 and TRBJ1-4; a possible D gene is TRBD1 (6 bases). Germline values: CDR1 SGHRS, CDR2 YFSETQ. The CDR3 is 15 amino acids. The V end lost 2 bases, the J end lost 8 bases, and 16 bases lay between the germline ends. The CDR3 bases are TGCGCCAGCAGCTTATATCAGGGGCGAGAGGAAAAACTGTTTTTT. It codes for CASSLYQGREEKLFF.

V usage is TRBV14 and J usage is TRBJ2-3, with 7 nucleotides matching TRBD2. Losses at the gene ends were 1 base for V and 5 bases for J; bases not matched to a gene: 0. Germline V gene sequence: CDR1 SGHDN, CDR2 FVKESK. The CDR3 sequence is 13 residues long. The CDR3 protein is CASSQGEGDTQYF. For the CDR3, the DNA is TGTGCCAGCAGCCAAGGGGAGGGAGATACGCAGTATTTT.

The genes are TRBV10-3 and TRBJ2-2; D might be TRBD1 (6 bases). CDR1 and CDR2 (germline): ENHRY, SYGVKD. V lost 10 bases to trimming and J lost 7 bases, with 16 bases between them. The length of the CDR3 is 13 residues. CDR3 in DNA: TGTGCCACCGTCCAGGGGACCGGCGGGGAGCTGTTTTTT. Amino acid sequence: CATVQGTGGELFF.

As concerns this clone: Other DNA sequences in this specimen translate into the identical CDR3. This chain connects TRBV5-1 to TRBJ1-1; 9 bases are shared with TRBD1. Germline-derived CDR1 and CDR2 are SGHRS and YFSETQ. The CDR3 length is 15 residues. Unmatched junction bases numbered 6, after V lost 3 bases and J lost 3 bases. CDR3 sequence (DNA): TGCGCCAGCAGCTGGACAGGGGCCGGCGACACTGAAGCTTTCTTT. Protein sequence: CASSWTGAGDTEAFF.

The CDR3 protein is CSARQGVGAYEQYF. The CDR3 DNA reads TGCAGCGCAAGACAGGGGGTCGGCGCCTACGAGCAGTACTTC. This chain joins TRBV29-1 and TRBJ2-7; 9 nucleotides align to TRBD1. The ends lost 7 bases at V and 2 bases at J; junction bases unmatched: 9. The CDR3 contains 14 residues. Germline lookup yields CDR1 SQVTM and CDR2 ANQGSEA.

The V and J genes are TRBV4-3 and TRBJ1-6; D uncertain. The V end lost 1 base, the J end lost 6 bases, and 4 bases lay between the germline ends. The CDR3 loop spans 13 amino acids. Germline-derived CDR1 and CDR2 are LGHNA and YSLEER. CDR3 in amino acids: CASSQVLNSPLHF. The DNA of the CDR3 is TGCGCCAGCAGCCAAGTACTTAATTCACCCCTCCACTTT.

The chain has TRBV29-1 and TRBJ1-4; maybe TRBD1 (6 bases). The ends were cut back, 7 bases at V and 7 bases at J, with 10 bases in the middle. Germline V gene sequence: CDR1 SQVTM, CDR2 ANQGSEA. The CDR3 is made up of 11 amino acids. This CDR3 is CSGEGGEKLFF. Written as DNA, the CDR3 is TGCAGCGGGGAGGGGGGTGAAAAACTGTTTTTT.

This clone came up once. CDR3 in amino acids: CANIALSNQPQHF. The CDR3 DNA reads as TGCGCCAACATTGCCCTGAGCAATCAGCCCCAGCATTTT. The chain is built from TRBV10-2 and TRBJ1-5; D is unclear. The V end lost 10 bases, the J end lost 1 base, and 11 bases lay between the germline ends. CDR3 length equals 13 residues. Germline values: CDR1 WSHSY, CDR2 SAAADI.

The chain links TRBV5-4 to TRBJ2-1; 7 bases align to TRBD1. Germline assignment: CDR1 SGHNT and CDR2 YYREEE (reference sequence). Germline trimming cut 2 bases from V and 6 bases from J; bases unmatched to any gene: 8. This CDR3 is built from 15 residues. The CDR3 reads CASSFLQGILNEQFF. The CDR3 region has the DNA TGTGCCAGCAGCTTCCTACAGGGGATACTCAATGAGCAGTTCTTC.

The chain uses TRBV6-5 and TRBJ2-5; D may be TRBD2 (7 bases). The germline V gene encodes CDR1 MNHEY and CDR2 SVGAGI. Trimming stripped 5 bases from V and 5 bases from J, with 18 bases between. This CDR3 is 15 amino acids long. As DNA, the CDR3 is TGTGCCAGCAGTACCGGGGAGGGGGGGGTGGAGACCCAGTACTTC. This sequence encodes CASSTGEGGVETQYF.

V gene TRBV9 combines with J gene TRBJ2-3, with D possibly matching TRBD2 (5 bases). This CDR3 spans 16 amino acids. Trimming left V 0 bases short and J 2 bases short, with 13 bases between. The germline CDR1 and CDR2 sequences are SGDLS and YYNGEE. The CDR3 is CASSVDAGQFTDTQYF. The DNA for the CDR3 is TGTGCCAGCAGCGTAGACGCGGGTCAGTTCACAGATACGCAGTATTTT. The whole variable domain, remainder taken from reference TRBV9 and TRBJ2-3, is DSGVTQTPKHLITATGQRVTLRCSPRSGDLSVYWYQQSLDQGLQFLIQYYNGEERAKGNILERFSAQQFPDLHSELNLSSLELGDSALYFCASSVDAGQFTDTQYFGPGTRLTVL.

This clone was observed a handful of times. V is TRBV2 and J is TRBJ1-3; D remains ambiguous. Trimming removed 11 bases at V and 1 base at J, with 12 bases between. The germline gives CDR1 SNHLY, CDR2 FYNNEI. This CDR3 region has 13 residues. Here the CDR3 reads CAGRGESGNTIYF. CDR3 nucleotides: TGTGCCGGACGGGGAGAATCTGGAAACACCATATATTTT.

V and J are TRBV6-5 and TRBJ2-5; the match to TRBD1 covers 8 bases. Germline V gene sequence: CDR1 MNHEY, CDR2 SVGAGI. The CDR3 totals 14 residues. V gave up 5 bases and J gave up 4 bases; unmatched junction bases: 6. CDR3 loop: CASSPNTGGETQYF. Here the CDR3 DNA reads TGTGCCAGCAGTCCCAATACAGGGGGAGAGACCCAGTACTTC.

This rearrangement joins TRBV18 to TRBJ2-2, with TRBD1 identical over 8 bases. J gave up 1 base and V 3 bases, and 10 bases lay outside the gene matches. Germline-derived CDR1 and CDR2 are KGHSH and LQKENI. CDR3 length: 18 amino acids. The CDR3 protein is CASSPVPGQEKNTGELFF. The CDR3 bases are TGTGCCAGCTCACCGGTTCCGGGACAGGAAAAGAACACCGGGGAGCTGTTTTTT.

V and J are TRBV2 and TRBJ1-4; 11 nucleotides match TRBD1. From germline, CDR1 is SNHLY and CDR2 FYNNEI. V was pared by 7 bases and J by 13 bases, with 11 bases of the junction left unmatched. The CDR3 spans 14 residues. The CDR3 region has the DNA TGTGCCAGCAAGGGGTACGGGACAGGGGGTCGACTGTTTTTT. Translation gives CASKGYGTGGRLFF.

Here the CDR3 reads CASSGGDQTGNFTDTQYF. CDR3 DNA: TGCGCCAGCAGCGGGGGAGACCAGACGGGAAATTTCACAGATACGCAGTATTTT. The rearrangement links TRBV10-1 to TRBJ2-3, with D perhaps matching TRBD2 (6 bases). This CDR3 spans 18 amino acids. V was clipped by 6 bases and J by 2 bases, with 24 bases between them. Germline V CDR1 and CDR2: WNHNN, SYGVQD (reference sequence).

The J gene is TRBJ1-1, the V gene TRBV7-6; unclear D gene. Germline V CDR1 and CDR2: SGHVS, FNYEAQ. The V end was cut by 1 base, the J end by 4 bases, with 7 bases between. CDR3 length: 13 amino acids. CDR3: CASSLDLSTEAFF. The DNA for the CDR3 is TGTGCCAGCAGCTTAGATCTGAGCACTGAAGCTTTCTTT.

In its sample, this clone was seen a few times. CDR3 nucleotide sequence: TGTGCCATCAGTGAAAACGACAGGGGGAACTATGGCTACACCTTC. Translating gives CAISENDRGNYGYTF. This sequence joins TRBV10-3 and TRBJ1-2; 9 bases match TRBD1. This CDR3 comprises 15 residues. J gave up 2 bases and V 3 bases, and 4 bases lay outside the gene matches. Germline V gene lookup returns CDR1 ENHRY and CDR2 SYGVKD.

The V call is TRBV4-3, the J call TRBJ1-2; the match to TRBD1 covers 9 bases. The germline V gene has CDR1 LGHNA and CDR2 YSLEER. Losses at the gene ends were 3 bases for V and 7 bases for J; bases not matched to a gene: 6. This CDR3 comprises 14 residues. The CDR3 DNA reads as TGCGCCAGCAGCCAGGGGGACAGGGAATTTGGCTACACCTTC. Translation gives CASSQGDREFGYTF.

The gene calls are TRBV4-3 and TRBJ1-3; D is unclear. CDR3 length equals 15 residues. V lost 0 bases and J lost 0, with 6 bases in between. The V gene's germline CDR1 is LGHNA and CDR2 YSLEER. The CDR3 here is CASSQDSGSGNTIYF. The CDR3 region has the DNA TGCGCCAGCAGCCAAGATTCAGGCTCTGGAAACACCATATATTTT.

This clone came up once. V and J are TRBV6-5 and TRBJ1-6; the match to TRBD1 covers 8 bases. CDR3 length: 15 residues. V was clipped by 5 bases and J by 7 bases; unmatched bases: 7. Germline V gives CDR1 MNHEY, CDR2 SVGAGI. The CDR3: CASSGRGLGNSPLHF. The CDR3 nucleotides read TGTGCCAGCAGTGGCAGGGGGCTTGGGAATTCACCCCTCCACTTT.

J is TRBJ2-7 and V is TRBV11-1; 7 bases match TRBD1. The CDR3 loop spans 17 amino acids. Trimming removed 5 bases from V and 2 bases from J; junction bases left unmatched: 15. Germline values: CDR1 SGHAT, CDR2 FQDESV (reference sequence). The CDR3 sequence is CASSDRRQGARPYEQYF. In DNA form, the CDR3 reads TGTGCCAGCAGCGATCGCCGACAGGGCGCCCGTCCCTACGAGCAGTACTTC.